A single sample gave rise to the 4 T cell receptor beta chains below, sequenced in a study of TIL therapy for anti-PD-1-resistant metastatic lung cancer. Regarding time point: pre-treatment sample, taken before nivolumab and TIL therapy. This was the immunoSEQ v3 assay. Clones were read by immunoSEQ multiplex PCR, and TCRdb kept only the in-frame ones, dropping some. This table has 20,000 to 25,000 clones, roughly 79% appearing once. The sample was blood, taken at baseline. The receptors were sampled from a person aged 25 to 79 with non-small cell lung cancer.

This clone was seen just once. The chain is built from TRBV2 and TRBJ1-2; D possibly corresponds to TRBD1 (5 bases). Germline-derived CDR1 and CDR2 are SNHLY and FYNNEI. V lost 3 bases and J 8 bases, leaving 7 bases between the germline ends. The CDR3 spans 11 residues. The CDR3 protein is CASSEGGGYTF. The CDR3 DNA sequence: TGTGCCAGCAGTGAGGGGGGAGGCTACACCTTC.

The chain combines TRBV7-2 with TRBJ2-3, with 14 bases fitting TRBD2. Germline V CDR1 and CDR2: SGHTA, FQGNSA. The CDR3 runs to 17 residues. J lost 4 bases, V lost 4 bases, and 7 bases had no gene match. The CDR3 sequence: CASSSLGLAGAADTQYF. The CDR3 region has the DNA TGTGCCAGCAGCTCCCTGGGACTAGCGGGAGCGGCAGATACGCAGTATTTT.

This rearrangement joins TRBV5-5 to TRBJ2-7, with D possibly matching TRBD1 (6 bases). The CDR3 covers 15 residues. The germline CDR1 and CDR2 sequences are SGHKS and YYEKEE (reference sequence). V was shortened by 0 bases and J by 3 bases, with 13 bases between the two germline ends. CDR3 DNA: TGTGCCAGCAGCTTGGATTGGGGGCGGAACTACGAGCAGTACTTC. Translated, it gives CASSLDWGRNYEQYF.

This chain connects TRBV19 to TRBJ2-5; TRBD2 matches at 11 bases. Trimming cost V 5 bases and J 5 bases; bases outside gene matches: 4. This CDR3 is 14 amino acids long. Germline V gene sequence: CDR1 LNHDA, CDR2 SQIVND (reference sequence). CDR3 nucleotide sequence: TGTGCCAGTAGTGCGACTAGCGGGAAGGAGACCCAGTACTTC. Amino acid sequence: CASSATSGKETQYF.